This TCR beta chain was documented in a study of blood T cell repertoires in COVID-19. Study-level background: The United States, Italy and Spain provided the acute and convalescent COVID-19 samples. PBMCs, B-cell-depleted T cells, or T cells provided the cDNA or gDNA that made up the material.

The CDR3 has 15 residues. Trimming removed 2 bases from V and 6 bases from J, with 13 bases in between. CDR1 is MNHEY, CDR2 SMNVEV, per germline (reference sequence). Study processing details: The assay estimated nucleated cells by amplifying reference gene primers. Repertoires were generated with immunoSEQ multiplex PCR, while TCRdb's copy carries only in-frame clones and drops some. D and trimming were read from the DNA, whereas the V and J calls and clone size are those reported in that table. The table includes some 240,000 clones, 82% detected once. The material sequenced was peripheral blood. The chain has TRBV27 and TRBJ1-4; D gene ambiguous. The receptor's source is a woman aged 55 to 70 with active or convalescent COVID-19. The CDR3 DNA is TGTGCCAGCAGTTTACTCGGCACACGGGATGAAAAACTGTTTTTT. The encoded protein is CASSLLGTRDEKLFF. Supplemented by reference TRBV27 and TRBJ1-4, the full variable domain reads EAQVTQNPRYLITVTGKKLTVTCSQNMNHEYMSWYRQDPGLGLRQIYYSMNVEVTDKGDVPEGYKVSRKEKRNFPLILESPSPNQTSLYFCASSLLGTRDEKLFFGSGTQLSVL.